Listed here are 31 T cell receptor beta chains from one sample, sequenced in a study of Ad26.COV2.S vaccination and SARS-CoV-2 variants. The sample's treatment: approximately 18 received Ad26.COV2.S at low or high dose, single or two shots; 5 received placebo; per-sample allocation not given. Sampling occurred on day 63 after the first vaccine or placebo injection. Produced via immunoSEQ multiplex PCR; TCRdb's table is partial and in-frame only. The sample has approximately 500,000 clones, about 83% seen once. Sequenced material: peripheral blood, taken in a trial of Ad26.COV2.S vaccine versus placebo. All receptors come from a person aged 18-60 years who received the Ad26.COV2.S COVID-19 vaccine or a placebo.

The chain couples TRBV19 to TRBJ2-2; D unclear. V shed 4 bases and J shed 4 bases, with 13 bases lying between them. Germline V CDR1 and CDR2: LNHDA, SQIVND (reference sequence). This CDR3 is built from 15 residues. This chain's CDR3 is CASSKSTVLTGELFF. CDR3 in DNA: TGTGCCAGTAGTAAGTCGACCGTCCTCACCGGGGAGCTGTTTTTT.

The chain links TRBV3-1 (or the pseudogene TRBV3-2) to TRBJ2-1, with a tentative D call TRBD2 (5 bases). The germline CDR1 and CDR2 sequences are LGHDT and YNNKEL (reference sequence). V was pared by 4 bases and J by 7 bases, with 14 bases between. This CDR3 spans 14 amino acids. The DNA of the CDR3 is TGTGCCAGCAGCCCCTACGGAGGCGGTAATGAGCAGTTCTTC. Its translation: CASSPYGGGNEQFF.

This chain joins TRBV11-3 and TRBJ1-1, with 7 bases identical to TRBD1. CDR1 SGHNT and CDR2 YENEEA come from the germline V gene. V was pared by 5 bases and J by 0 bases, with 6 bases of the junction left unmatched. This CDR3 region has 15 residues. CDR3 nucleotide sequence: TGTGCCAGCAGCCCAGGGGGACCCATGAACACTGAAGCTTTCTTT. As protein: CASSPGGPMNTEAFF.

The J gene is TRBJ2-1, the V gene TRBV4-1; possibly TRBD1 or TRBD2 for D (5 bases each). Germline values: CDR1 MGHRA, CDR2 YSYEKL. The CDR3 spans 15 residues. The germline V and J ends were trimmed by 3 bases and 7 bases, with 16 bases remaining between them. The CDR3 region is CASSQEPGPWNEQFF. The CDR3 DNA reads TGCGCCAGCAGCCAGGAACCGGGACCCTGGAATGAGCAGTTCTTC.

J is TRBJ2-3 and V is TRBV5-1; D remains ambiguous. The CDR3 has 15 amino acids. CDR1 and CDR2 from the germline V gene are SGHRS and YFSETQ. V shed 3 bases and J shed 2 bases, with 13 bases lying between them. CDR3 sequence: CASSWAFSPTDTQYF. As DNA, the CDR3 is TGCGCCAGCAGCTGGGCATTTTCTCCCACAGATACGCAGTATTTT.

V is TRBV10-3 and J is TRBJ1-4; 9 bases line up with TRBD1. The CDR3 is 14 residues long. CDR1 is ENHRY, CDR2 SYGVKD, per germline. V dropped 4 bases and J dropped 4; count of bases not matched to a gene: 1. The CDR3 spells CAISATGGNEKLFF. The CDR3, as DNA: TGTGCCATCAGTGCGACAGGGGGTAATGAAAAACTGTTTTTT.

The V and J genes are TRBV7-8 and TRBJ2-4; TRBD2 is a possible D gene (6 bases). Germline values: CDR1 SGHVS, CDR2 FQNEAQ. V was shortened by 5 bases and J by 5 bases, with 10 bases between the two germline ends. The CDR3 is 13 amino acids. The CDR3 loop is CASSVWGENIQYF. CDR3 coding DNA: TGTGCCAGCAGCGTGTGGGGGGAAAACATTCAGTACTTC. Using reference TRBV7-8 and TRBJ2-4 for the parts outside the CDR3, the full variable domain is GAGVSQSPRYKVAKRGQDVALRCDPISGHVSLFWYQQALGQGPEFLTYFQNEAQLDKSGLPSDRFFAERPEGSVSTLKIQRTQQEDSAVYLCASSVWGENIQYFGAGTRLSVL.

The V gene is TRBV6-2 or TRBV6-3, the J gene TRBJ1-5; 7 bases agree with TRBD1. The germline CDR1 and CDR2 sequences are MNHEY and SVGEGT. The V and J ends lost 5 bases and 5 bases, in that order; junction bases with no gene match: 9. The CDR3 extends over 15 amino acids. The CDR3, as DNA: TGTGCCAGCAGTATACCGACAGGGATCTATCAGCCCCAGCATTTT. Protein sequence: CASSIPTGIYQPQHF.

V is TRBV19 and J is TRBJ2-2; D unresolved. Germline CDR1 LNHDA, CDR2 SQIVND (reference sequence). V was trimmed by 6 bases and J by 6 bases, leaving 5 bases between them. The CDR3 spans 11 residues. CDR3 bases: TGTGCCAGTAGGTTGGCCGGGGAGCTGTTTTTT. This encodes CASRLAGELFF.

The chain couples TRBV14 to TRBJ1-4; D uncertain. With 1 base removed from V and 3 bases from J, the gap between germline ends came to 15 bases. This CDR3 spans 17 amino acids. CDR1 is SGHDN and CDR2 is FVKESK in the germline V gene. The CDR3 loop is CASSQGRTVDSNEKLFF. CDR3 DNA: TGTGCCAGCAGCCAAGGGCGGACCGTGGACTCTAATGAAAAACTGTTTTTT. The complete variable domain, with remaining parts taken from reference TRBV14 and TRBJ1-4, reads EAGVTQFPSHSVIEKGQTVTLRCDPISGHDNLYWYRRVMGKEIKFLLHFVKESKQDESGMPNNRFLAERTGGTYSTLKVQPAELEDSGVYFCASSQGRTVDSNEKLFFGSGTQLSVL.

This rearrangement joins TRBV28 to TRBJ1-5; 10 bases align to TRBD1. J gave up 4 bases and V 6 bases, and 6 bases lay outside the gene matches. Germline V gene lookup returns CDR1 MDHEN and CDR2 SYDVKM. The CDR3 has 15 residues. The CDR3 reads CASRKTGGLNQPQHF. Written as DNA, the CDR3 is TGTGCCAGCAGAAAGACAGGGGGCCTGAATCAGCCCCAGCATTTT.

The CDR3 DNA is TGTGCCAGCAGCGCCAGGGGTTTTGAAAAACTGTTTTTT. Translation: CASSARGFEKLFF. The V and J genes are TRBV6-5 and TRBJ1-4, with D possibly matching TRBD1 (6 bases). Germline V CDR1 and CDR2: MNHEY, SVGAGI. The CDR3 is 13 residues long. With 6 bases removed from V and 7 bases from J, the gap between germline ends came to 12 bases.

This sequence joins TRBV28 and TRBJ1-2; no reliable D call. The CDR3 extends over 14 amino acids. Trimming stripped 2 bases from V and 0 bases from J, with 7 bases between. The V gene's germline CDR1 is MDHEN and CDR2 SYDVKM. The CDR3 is CASSLTTSNYGYTF. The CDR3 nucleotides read TGTGCCAGCAGTTTAACCACCTCTAACTATGGCTACACCTTC.

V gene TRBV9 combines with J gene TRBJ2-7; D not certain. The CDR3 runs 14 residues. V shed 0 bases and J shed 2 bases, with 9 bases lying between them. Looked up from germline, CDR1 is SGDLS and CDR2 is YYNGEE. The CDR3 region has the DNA TGTGCCAGCAGCGTAGGTGGGGTTACCTACGAGCAGTACTTC. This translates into CASSVGGVTYEQYF.

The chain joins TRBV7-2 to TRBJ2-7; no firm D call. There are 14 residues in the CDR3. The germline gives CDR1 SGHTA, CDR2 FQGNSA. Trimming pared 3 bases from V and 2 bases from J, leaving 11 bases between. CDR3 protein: CASSFVPAPYEQYF. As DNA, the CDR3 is TGTGCCAGCAGCTTCGTCCCGGCTCCCTACGAGCAGTACTTC.

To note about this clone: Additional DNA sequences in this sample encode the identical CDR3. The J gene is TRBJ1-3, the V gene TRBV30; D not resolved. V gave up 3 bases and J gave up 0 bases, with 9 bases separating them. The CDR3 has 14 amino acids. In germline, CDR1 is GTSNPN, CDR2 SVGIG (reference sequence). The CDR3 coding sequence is TGTGCCTGGAGCAAGGGCAGCTCTGGAAACACCATATATTTT. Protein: CAWSKGSSGNTIYF.

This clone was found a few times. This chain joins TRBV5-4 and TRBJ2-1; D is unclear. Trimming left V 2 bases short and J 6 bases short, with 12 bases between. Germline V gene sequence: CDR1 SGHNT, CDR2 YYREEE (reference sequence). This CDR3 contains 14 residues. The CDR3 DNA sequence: TGTGCCAGCAGCTTAGGGCCCCATGGCAATGAGCAGTTCTTC. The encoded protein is CASSLGPHGNEQFF.

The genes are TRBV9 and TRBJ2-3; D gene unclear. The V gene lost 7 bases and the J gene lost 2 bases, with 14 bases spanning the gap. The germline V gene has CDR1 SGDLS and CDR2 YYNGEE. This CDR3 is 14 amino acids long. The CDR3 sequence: CASSSDKPTDTQYF. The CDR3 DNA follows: TGTGCCAGCTCCTCAGACAAGCCCACAGATACGCAGTATTTT. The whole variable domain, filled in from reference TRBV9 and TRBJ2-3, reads DSGVTQTPKHLITATGQRVTLRCSPRSGDLSVYWYQQSLDQGLQFLIQYYNGEERAKGNILERFSAQQFPDLHSELNLSSLELGDSALYFCASSSDKPTDTQYFGPGTRLTVL.

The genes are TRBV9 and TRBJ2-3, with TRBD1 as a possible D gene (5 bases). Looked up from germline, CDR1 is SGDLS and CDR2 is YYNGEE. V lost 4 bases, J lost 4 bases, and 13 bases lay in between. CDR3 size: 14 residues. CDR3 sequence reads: CASSPHLRADTQYF. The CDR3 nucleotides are TGTGCCAGCAGCCCCCACCTCAGGGCAGATACGCAGTATTTT.

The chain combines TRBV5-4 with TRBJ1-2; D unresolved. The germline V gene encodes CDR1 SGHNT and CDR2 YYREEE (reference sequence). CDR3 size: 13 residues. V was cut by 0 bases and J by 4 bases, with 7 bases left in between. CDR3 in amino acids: CASSLGSPYGYTF. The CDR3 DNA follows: TGTGCCAGCAGCTTGGGCAGCCCCTATGGCTACACCTTC.

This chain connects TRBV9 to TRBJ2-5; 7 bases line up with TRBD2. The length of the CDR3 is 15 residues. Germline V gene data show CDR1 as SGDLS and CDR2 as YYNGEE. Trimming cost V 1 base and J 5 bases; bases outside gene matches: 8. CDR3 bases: TGTGCCAGCAGCGTAAGGCGGGAGTATGGGGAGACCCAGTACTTC. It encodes CASSVRREYGETQYF. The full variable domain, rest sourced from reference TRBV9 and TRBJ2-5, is DSGVTQTPKHLITATGQRVTLRCSPRSGDLSVYWYQQSLDQGLQFLIQYYNGEERAKGNILERFSAQQFPDLHSELNLSSLELGDSALYFCASSVRREYGETQYFGPGTRLLVL.

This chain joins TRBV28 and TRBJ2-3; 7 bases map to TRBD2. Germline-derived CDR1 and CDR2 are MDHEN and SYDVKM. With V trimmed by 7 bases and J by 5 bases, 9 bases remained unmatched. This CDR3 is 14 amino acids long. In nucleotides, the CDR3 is TGTGCCAGCATGCTGCTCCGGGAGGTAGATACGCAGTATTTT. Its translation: CASMLLREVDTQYF.

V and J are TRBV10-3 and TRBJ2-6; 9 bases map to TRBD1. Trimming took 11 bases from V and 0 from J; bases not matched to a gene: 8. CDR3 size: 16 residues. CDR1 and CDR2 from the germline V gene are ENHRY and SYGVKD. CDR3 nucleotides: TGTGCCTTATCCGGGACAGGGATCTCTGGGGCCAACGTCCTGACTTTC. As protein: CALSGTGISGANVLTF.

The CDR3 loop is CASSLPVAGGGELFF. The CDR3 DNA sequence: TGTGCCAGCAGCTTACCGGTAGCGGGAGGAGGGGAGCTGTTTTTT. The rearrangement joins TRBV11-2 to TRBJ2-2; 10 bases match TRBD2. With V trimmed by 2 bases and J by 8 bases, 5 bases remained unmatched. Germline V gives CDR1 SGHAT, CDR2 FQNNGV. The CDR3 consists of 15 residues.

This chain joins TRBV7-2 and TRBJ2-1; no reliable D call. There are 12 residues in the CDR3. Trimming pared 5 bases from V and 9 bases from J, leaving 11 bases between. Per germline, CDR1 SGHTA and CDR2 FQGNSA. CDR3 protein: CASSATMGEQFF. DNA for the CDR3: TGTGCCAGCAGCGCCACTATGGGTGAGCAGTTCTTC.

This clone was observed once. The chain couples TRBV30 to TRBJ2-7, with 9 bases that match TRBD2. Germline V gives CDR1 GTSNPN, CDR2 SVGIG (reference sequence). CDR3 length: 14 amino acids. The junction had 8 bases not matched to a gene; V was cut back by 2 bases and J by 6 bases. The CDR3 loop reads CAWSLLAGRSEQYF. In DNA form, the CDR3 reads TGTGCCTGGAGTCTCCTAGCGGGACGATCCGAGCAGTACTTC. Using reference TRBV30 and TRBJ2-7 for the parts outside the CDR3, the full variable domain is SQTIHQWPATLVQPVGSPLSLECTVEGTSNPNLYWYRQAAGRGLQLLFYSVGIGQISSEVPQNLSASRPQDRQFILSSKKLLLSDSGFYLCAWSLLAGRSEQYFGPGTRLTVT.

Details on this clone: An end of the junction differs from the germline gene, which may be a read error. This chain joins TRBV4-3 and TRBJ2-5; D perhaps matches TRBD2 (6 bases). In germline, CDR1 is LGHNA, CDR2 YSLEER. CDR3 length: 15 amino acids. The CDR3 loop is CASSQGGTGMETQHF. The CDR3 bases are TGCGCCAGCAGCCAAGGAGGGACTGGGATGGAGACCCAGCACTTC.

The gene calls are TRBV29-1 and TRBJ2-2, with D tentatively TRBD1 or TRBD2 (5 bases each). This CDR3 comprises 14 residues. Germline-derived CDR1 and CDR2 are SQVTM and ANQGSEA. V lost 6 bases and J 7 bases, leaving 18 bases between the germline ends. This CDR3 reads CSVGAGTGGGELFF. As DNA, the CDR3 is TGCAGCGTGGGAGCCGGGACGGGTGGCGGGGAGCTGTTTTTT.

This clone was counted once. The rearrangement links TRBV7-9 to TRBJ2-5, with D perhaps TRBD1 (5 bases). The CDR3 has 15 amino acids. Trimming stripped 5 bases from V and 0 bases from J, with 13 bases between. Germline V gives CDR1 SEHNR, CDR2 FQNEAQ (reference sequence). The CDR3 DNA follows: TGTGCCAGCAGCCCCACGGGCAGGGACCAAGAGACCCAGTACTTC. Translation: CASSPTGRDQETQYF.

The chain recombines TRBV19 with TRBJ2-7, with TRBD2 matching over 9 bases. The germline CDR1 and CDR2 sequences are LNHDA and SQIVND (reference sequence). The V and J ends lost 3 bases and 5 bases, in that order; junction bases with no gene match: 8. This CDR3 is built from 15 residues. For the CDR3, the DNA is TGTGCCAGTAGTATCGGCGGGAGGGAAAAGGACGAGCAGTACTTC. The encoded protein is CASSIGGREKDEQYF.

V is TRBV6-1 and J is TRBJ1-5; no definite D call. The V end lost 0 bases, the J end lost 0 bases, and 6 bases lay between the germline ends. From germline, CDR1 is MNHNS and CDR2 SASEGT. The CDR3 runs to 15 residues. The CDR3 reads CASSEAGHSNQPQHF. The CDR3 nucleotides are TGTGCCAGCAGTGAAGCGGGTCATAGCAATCAGCCCCAGCATTTT.